The 18 T cell receptor beta chains presented below share a single source sample, sequenced in a study of T-cell memory formation after mild COVID-19. One entry per CDR3 protein, called by TCRdb with MiXCR from the 5' RACE reads. This table has 350,000 to 400,000 distinct CDR3 sequences, about an eighth appearing once. Sequences were obtained from PBMCs or a T cell subset sorted from them (not recorded which). The receptors were gathered from a man younger than 35 who had mild COVID-19 (a few samples of this study predate the infection). Cell type and time point are not known.

The V gene is TRBV12-3 or TRBV12-4, the J gene TRBJ2-3; no clear D. The CDR3 contains 11 residues. Trimming pared 8 bases from V and 10 bases from J, leaving 13 bases between. The CDR3 sequence is CASQIVKAQYF. CDR3 in DNA: TGTGCCAGCCAGATTGTAAAGGCGCAGTATTTT.

This clonotype was picked up many times. This sequence joins TRBV12-3 or TRBV12-4 and TRBJ1-1, with D tentatively TRBD1 (6 bases). The CDR3 is 14 residues long. Trimming shortened V by 3 bases and J by 5 bases, and 13 bases separated the two germline ends. DNA of the CDR3: TGTGCCAGCAGTTTCGCACAGGGTCGTACTGAAGCTTTCTTT. Translated, it gives CASSFAQGRTEAFF.

This clonotype was counted between two and nine times. The V and J genes are TRBV21-1 and TRBJ1-5; TRBD1 is the table's D call, not checked against the DNA. TRBV21-1 constitutes a pseudogene. The CDR3 covers 17 residues. CDR3 residues: CASSNHRVPQNNQPQHF. DNA of the CDR3: TGTGCCAGCAGCAACCACAGGGTCCCGCAAAACAATCAGCCCCAGCATTTT.

This clonotype has a handful of counts. The CDR3 nucleotides read TGTGCCACCAGTGATCCCAGACAGGGGCCCCAAGAGACCCAGTACTTC. Amino acid sequence: CATSDPRQGPQETQYF. This chain uses TRBV24-1 with TRBJ2-5; 8 bases align to TRBD1. The V segment lost 3 bases and the J segment 1 base; nucleotides outside the gene matches: 6. The CDR3 is 16 amino acids. Germline loops: CDR1 KGHDR, CDR2 SFDVKD.

This clonotype was found a few times. CDR3 amino acids: CATSSTGNTIYF. CDR3 DNA: TGTGCCACGTCCTCCACTGGAAACACCATATATTTT. J is TRBJ1-3 and V is TRBV6-5; D is unresolved. Germline assignment: CDR1 MNHEY and CDR2 SVGAGI. This CDR3 region has 12 residues. V lost 10 bases, J lost 2 bases, and 9 bases lay in between.

This clonotype was seen more than once but under ten times. The chain employs TRBV10-3 and TRBJ1-4; the match to TRBD1 covers 7 bases. Germline V lookup: CDR1 ENHRY, CDR2 SYGVKD. CDR3 length: 14 residues. With 6 bases clipped from V and 8 bases from J, the junction kept 9 bases outside the gene matches. CDR3 nucleotides: TGTGCCATCAGCAATTCCCAGACAGGGGAAAAACTGTTTTTT. As protein: CAISNSQTGEKLFF.

The sample holds a few counts of this clonotype. The chain carries TRBV4-1 and TRBJ2-7; possible D gene TRBD2, 6 bases. The V gene's germline CDR1 is MGHRA and CDR2 YSYEKL. Trimming left V 1 base short and J 0 bases short, with 13 bases between. The CDR3 totals 16 residues. DNA of the CDR3: TGCGCCAGCAGCCAAGGGGTCGGGGGTCCCTCCTACGAGCAGTACTTC. It encodes CASSQGVGGPSYEQYF.

There are a few counts of this clonotype. The V gene is TRBV6-1, the J gene TRBJ1-6; D ambiguous. This CDR3 is 15 amino acids long. The germline V and J ends were trimmed by 5 bases and 7 bases, with 15 bases remaining between them. Germline V gene sequence: CDR1 MNHNS, CDR2 SASEGT. The CDR3 sequence: CASSPTLPGNSPLHF. The CDR3 bases are TGTGCCAGCAGTCCAACGCTCCCAGGAAATTCACCCCTCCACTTT.

The table lists this clonotype with many counts. The gene calls are TRBV4-3 and TRBJ2-5, with TRBD2 matching over 8 bases. CDR3 length: 16 amino acids. V gave up 2 bases and J gave up 5 bases; unmatched junction bases: 10. The germline V gene encodes CDR1 LGHNA and CDR2 YSLEER. The CDR3 protein is CASSQRGGLPLETQYF. In DNA form, the CDR3 reads TGCGCCAGCAGCCAACGGGGGGGACTTCCTTTGGAGACCCAGTACTTC.

The CDR3 loop is CASSFFRSGNTIYF. DNA for the CDR3: TGTGCCAGCAGTTTCTTCCGATCTGGAAACACCATATATTTT. The chain joins TRBV28 to TRBJ1-3; no reliable D call. V was trimmed by 3 bases and J by 1 base, leaving 7 bases between them. Germline V gene data show CDR1 as MDHEN and CDR2 as SYDVKM. This CDR3 is 14 amino acids long. The variable domain in full, completed from reference TRBV28 and TRBJ1-3, reads DVKVTQSSRYLVKRTGEKVFLECVQDMDHENMFWYRQDPGLGLRLIYFSYDVKMKEKGDIPEGYSVSREKKERFSLILESASTNQTSMYLCASSFFRSGNTIYFGEGSWLTVV.

This clonotype was counted between two and nine times. The rearrangement joins TRBV11-3 to TRBJ2-7; the match to TRBD2 covers 7 bases. The CDR3 has 15 residues. The germline V gene encodes CDR1 SGHNT and CDR2 YENEEA. The V gene end was trimmed by 3 bases and the J gene end by 1 base; junction bases not matched to a gene: 6. The CDR3 DNA sequence: TGTGCCAGCAGCTTGGGGCGGGGGTTATCCTACGAGCAGTACTTC. Protein sequence: CASSLGRGLSYEQYF.

The chain carries TRBV9 and TRBJ2-1, with 9 bases fitting TRBD1. From germline, CDR1 is SGDLS and CDR2 YYNGEE. The CDR3 consists of 16 residues. The trim removed 4 bases at V and 6 bases at J, leaving 11 bases unmatched. In DNA, the CDR3 is TGTGCCAGCAGCATAAGGGACAGGGCGGCAGGCAATGAGCAGTTCTTC. Encoded protein: CASSIRDRAAGNEQFF.

This clonotype was counted only a few times. The rearrangement links TRBV7-9 to TRBJ2-3, with TRBD2 matching over 9 bases. CDR3 length: 16 residues. Germline loops: CDR1 SEHNR, CDR2 FQNEAQ (reference sequence). V trimming: 5 bases; J trimming: 0 bases; junction bases outside the gene matches: 6. CDR3 residues: CASSDPTSGSTDTQYF. CDR3 sequence (DNA): TGTGCCAGCAGCGACCCGACTAGCGGTAGCACAGATACGCAGTATTTT.

The V and J genes are TRBV5-1 and TRBJ2-7, with a possible D match to TRBD1 (6 bases). Trimming took off 0 bases at V and 7 bases at J, with 14 bases between the two ends. The CDR3 totals 14 residues. CDR1 and CDR2 from the germline V gene are SGHRS and YFSETQ. CDR3 DNA sequence: TGCGCCAGCAGCTTGGAGGGGGTGATTTCGGAGCAGTACTTC. Protein sequence: CASSLEGVISEQYF.

This clonotype appeared a few times. The genes are TRBV10-3 and TRBJ2-7; D remains unclear. The CDR3 length is 14 residues. Trimming stripped 9 bases from V and 6 bases from J, with 21 bases between. The germline V gene has CDR1 ENHRY and CDR2 SYGVKD. CDR3 in DNA: TGTGCCATTAGAACAGAGCCACCTAAATCCGAGCAGTACTTC. It translates to CAIRTEPPKSEQYF.

Many counts were recorded for this clonotype. The chain employs TRBV7-2 and TRBJ2-1; D remains unclear. V lost 6 bases, J lost 6 bases, and 12 bases lay in between. The CDR3 covers 13 residues. Germline CDR1 SGHTA, CDR2 FQGNSA. The chain's CDR3 is CASRFGGANEQFF. Written as DNA, the CDR3 is TGTGCCAGCAGGTTCGGTGGAGCCAATGAGCAGTTCTTC.

The J gene is TRBJ1-4, the V gene TRBV20-1; tentatively, D is TRBD1 (5 bases). The V and J ends lost 6 bases and 0 bases respectively, with 8 bases between them. The CDR3 extends over 13 amino acids. The V gene's germline CDR1 is DFQATT and CDR2 SNEGSKA (reference sequence). CDR3 region: CSALGATNEKLFF. CDR3 DNA: TGCAGTGCCCTGGGGGCAACTAATGAAAAACTGTTTTTT.

V gene TRBV5-1 combines with J gene TRBJ2-7; a possible D gene is TRBD1 (5 bases). CDR3 length: 17 amino acids. From germline, CDR1 is SGHRS and CDR2 YFSETQ. Deletions cut 1 base from V and 0 bases from J, with 17 bases between. The CDR3 reads CASSLFLYRPSSYEQYF. The CDR3 DNA sequence: TGCGCCAGCAGCTTGTTTCTATACAGGCCTAGCTCCTACGAGCAGTACTTC.